This entry concerns a single T cell receptor beta chain. The protocol was immunoSEQ multiplex PCR, while the TCRdb copy is restricted to in-frame clones and leaves out a portion. The sample has about 62,000 clones, roughly 87% seen once. Germline CDR1 is MNHNS and CDR2 is SASEGT. V trimming: 7 bases; J trimming: 4 bases; junction bases outside the gene matches: 6. The CDR3 is 13 residues long. This specimen belongs to a study of OX40 agonist ivuxolimab in advanced cancers. Looking at the study overall: Administration of intravenous ivuxolimab to patients occurred every 2 weeks at 0.01 to 10 mg/kg.

Patients had blood sampled at baseline and again on cycle 4 day 1 and cycle 7 day 1. V is TRBV6-1 and J is TRBJ1-1, with 7 nucleotides matching TRBD1. The sequence derives from an adult with an advanced solid tumor such as melanoma, head and neck, liver or kidney cancer. The source material was CD4+ or CD8+ T cells sorted from blood, sampled in a trial of the OX40 agonist ivuxolimab. The CDR3 here is CASTKGAGTEAFF. CDR3 DNA: TGTGCCAGCACTAAGGGGGCAGGCACTGAAGCTTTCTTT.